The 16 T cell receptor beta chains reported below all come from one sample, sequenced in a study of Ad26.COV2.S vaccination and SARS-CoV-2 variants. Clones were sequenced by immunoSEQ multiplex PCR, and TCRdb holds only the in-frame ones, with some missing. The sample comprises hundreds of thousands of clones, roughly 90% of which are singletons, and about 1.5% rests with the top ten. Regarding treatment: roughly 19 received Ad26.COV2.S at low or high dose, single or two shots; several received placebo; per-sample allocation not given. Following the first vaccine or placebo injection, samples were taken on day 63. Sequenced here: peripheral blood, sampled in a trial of Ad26.COV2.S vaccine versus placebo. The origin of the receptors is a person between 18 and 60 years old who received the Ad26.COV2.S COVID-19 vaccine or a placebo.

The V gene is TRBV7-9, the J gene TRBJ2-3; D gene unclear. V was trimmed by 0 bases and J by 4 bases, leaving 11 bases between them. This CDR3 is built from 15 residues. Germline V gives CDR1 SEHNR, CDR2 FQNEAQ (reference sequence). The chain's CDR3 is CASSLAGRPPDTQYF. CDR3 sequence (DNA): TGTGCCAGCAGCTTAGCGGGCAGACCACCAGATACGCAGTATTTT.

The V and J genes are TRBV7-2 and TRBJ2-7; D is undetermined. The CDR3 sequence is 12 residues long. CDR1 and CDR2 (germline): SGHTA, FQGNSA. V was shortened by 8 bases and J by 2 bases, with 10 bases between the two germline ends. For the CDR3, the DNA is TGTGCCAGCCGAGACGGAACCTACGAGCAGTACTTC. This translates into CASRDGTYEQYF.

The V gene is TRBV27, the J gene TRBJ2-7, with D perhaps TRBD2 (5 bases). This CDR3 spans 13 amino acids. Per germline, CDR1 MNHEY and CDR2 SMNVEV (reference sequence). V dropped 3 bases and J dropped 3 bases, with 9 bases sitting between them. This CDR3 reads CASSFGEFYEQYF. The CDR3, as DNA: TGTGCCAGCAGTTTCGGGGAGTTCTACGAGCAGTACTTC.

The rearrangement joins TRBV6-5 to TRBJ2-7; D not resolved. V was shortened by 7 bases and J by 0 bases, with 13 bases between the two germline ends. This CDR3 spans 14 amino acids. CDR1 and CDR2 from the germline V gene are MNHEY and SVGAGI. The CDR3 DNA reads as TGTGCCAGCACCTCGTACCCGAACTCCTACGAGCAGTACTTC. This gives the protein CASTSYPNSYEQYF.

The V gene is TRBV9, the J gene TRBJ2-7; TRBD1 matches 11 bases. After removal of 0 bases from V and 4 bases from J, the junction contained 3 bases not matched to a gene. The CDR3 loop spans 15 amino acids. Germline-derived CDR1 and CDR2 are SGDLS and YYNGEE. CDR3 residues: CASSVEGTGGYEQYF. The CDR3, as DNA: TGTGCCAGCAGCGTAGAAGGGACAGGGGGGTACGAGCAGTACTTC.

CDR3 DNA sequence: TGTGCCTGGAGTCCCCCGTATAGCTCCTATAATTCACCCCTCCACTTT. It yields the protein CAWSPPYSSYNSPLHF. J is TRBJ1-6 and V is TRBV30; no clear D gene. This CDR3 is 16 amino acids long. The V end lost 2 bases, the J end lost 0 bases, and 11 bases lay between the germline ends. Germline CDR1 reads GTSNPN; CDR2 reads SVGIG (reference sequence). Based on the CDR3 plus reference TRBV30 and TRBJ1-6, the full variable domain is SQTIHQWPATLVQPVGSPLSLECTVEGTSNPNLYWYRQAAGRGLQLLFYSVGIGQISSEVPQNLSASRPQDRQFILSSKKLLLSDSGFYLCAWSPPYSSYNSPLHFGNGTRLTVT.

The chain joins TRBV4-1 to TRBJ1-2; a possible D gene is TRBD1 (6 bases). The CDR3 runs to 15 residues. The germline gives CDR1 MGHRA, CDR2 YSYEKL. V lost 0 bases to trimming and J lost 6 bases, with 14 bases between them. The CDR3 here is CASSQDLWTANGYTF. DNA for the CDR3: TGCGCCAGCAGCCAAGATCTTTGGACAGCAAATGGCTACACCTTC.

V gene TRBV2 combines with J gene TRBJ2-1; D may be TRBD2 (6 bases). This CDR3 is 13 amino acids long. Between the trimmed V and J ends, which lost 7 bases and 7 bases, there was a span of 14 bases. CDR1 and CDR2 (germline): SNHLY, FYNNEI. CDR3 in DNA: TGTGCCAGCAAGGACTACCCCTCGAATGAGCAGTTCTTC. Protein product: CASKDYPSNEQFF.

This clone was seen only once. The chain employs TRBV10-3 and TRBJ2-1; possible D gene TRBD1, 5 bases. V was clipped by 3 bases and J by 9 bases, with 15 bases between them. This CDR3 spans 14 amino acids. Germline CDR1 ENHRY, CDR2 SYGVKD. The CDR3 protein is CAISEGAEWGEQFF. The CDR3 coding sequence is TGTGCCATCAGTGAAGGGGCGGAGTGGGGTGAGCAGTTCTTC.

The CDR3 DNA sequence: TGTGCCAGCAAGCCGACCGGGACAGGGGGCTATGGCTACACCTTC. Its protein is CASKPTGTGGYGYTF. The rearrangement uses TRBV14 and TRBJ1-2; 11 nucleotides agree with TRBD1. V shed 7 bases, J shed 4 bases, and the junction held 8 bases outside the gene matches. CDR3 length: 15 residues. CDR1 is SGHDN and CDR2 is FVKESK in the germline V gene.

A single count supports this clone. The chain joins TRBV6-5 to TRBJ1-1; possibly TRBD1 for D (6 bases). From germline, CDR1 is MNHEY and CDR2 SVGAGI. The CDR3 contains 14 residues. The V end lost 2 bases, the J end lost 1 base, and 8 bases lay between the germline ends. DNA for the CDR3: TGTGCCAGCAGTTACGGACAGCCGAACACTGAAGCTTTCTTT. This encodes CASSYGQPNTEAFF.

The rearrangement links TRBV11-3 to TRBJ2-1; no clear D gene. With 0 bases removed from V and 9 bases from J, the gap between germline ends came to 6 bases. CDR3 length: 12 residues. Germline CDR1 reads SGHNT; CDR2 reads YENEEA. CDR3 residues: CASSLDGGEQFF. CDR3 DNA: TGTGCCAGCAGCTTAGACGGCGGTGAGCAGTTCTTC.

In this sample, this clone turned up once. This chain joins TRBV21-1 and TRBJ2-1; no DNA check was done on the table's D call, TRBD1. TRBV21-1 is tagged as a pseudogene. The CDR3 runs 16 residues. The CDR3 here is CASSRTGHLKYNEQFF. The CDR3 coding sequence is TGTGCCAGCAGTAGGACAGGGCACTTAAAATACAATGAGCAGTTCTTC.

The genes are TRBV4-3 and TRBJ2-3, with 9 positions matching TRBD2. V lost 5 bases, J lost 2 bases, and 8 bases stayed unmatched. The CDR3 runs to 16 residues. The germline V gene has CDR1 LGHNA and CDR2 YSLEER. The CDR3 spells CASSLIAGEFTDTQYF. In DNA, the CDR3 is TGCGCCAGCAGCTTGATAGCGGGGGAGTTCACAGATACGCAGTATTTT.

V gene TRBV7-9 combines with J gene TRBJ1-4; a weak D match, TRBD1 (6 bases). CDR1 and CDR2 from the germline V gene are SEHNR and FQNEAQ (reference sequence). This CDR3 contains 15 residues. Trimming pared 3 bases from V and 0 bases from J, leaving 8 bases between. CDR3 amino acids: CASSLGTTTNEKLFF. Here the CDR3 DNA reads TGTGCCAGCAGCTTGGGGACAACAACTAATGAAAAACTGTTTTTT.

The CDR3 DNA reads TGCAGCGTTGCAAGTCCTGGCACAGATACGCAGTATTTT. It is translated as CSVASPGTDTQYF. V is TRBV29-1 and J is TRBJ2-3; D not resolved. Trimming removed 4 bases at V and 1 base at J, with 9 bases between. The CDR3 is 13 amino acids. The germline V gene has CDR1 SQVTM and CDR2 ANQGSEA.